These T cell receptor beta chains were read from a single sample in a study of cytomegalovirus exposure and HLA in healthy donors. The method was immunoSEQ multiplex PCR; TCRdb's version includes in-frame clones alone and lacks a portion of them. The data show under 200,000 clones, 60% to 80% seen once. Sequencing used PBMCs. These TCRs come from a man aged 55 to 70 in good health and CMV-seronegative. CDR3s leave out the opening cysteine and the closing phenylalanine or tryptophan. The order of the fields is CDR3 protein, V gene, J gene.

cdr3_aa: ASSLNQAGSGGNTQY; v_call: TRBV7-2; j_call: TRBJ2-3
cdr3_aa: ASSSRAGGPADTQY; v_call: TRBV5-1; j_call: TRBJ2-3
cdr3_aa: ASSTGVSQPQH; v_call: TRBV19; j_call: TRBJ1-5
cdr3_aa: ASSRTTGVFSYEQY; v_call: TRBV9; j_call: TRBJ2-7
cdr3_aa: ASSLGVDRGGEKLF; v_call: TRBV7-2; j_call: TRBJ1-4
cdr3_aa: AISEVRSGSGEQY; v_call: TRBV10-3; j_call: TRBJ2-7
cdr3_aa: ASSLARERDTGELF; v_call: TRBV5-1; j_call: TRBJ2-2
cdr3_aa: ASSQGQGTGYT; v_call: TRBV6-5; j_call: TRBJ1-2
cdr3_aa: ASSLGARLATNEQF; v_call: TRBV5-6; j_call: TRBJ2-1
cdr3_aa: ASSLDRQVGDTQY; v_call: TRBV11-2; j_call: TRBJ2-3
cdr3_aa: ASTNKGSYGYT; v_call: TRBV6-5; j_call: TRBJ1-2
cdr3_aa: ASSPGTAGNTIY; v_call: TRBV2; j_call: TRBJ1-3
cdr3_aa: SVGTGGYNEQF; v_call: TRBV29-1; j_call: TRBJ2-1
cdr3_aa: ASSYLTGSSYEQY; v_call: TRBV6-5; j_call: TRBJ2-7
cdr3_aa: ASTLGQGHYEQY; v_call: TRBV6-1; j_call: TRBJ2-7
cdr3_aa: ASTSGQGLYEQY; v_call: TRBV6-5; j_call: TRBJ2-7
cdr3_aa: ASSPTPGQVMGYGYT; v_call: TRBV18; j_call: TRBJ1-2
cdr3_aa: ASSLGGRAEDTQY; v_call: TRBV9; j_call: TRBJ2-3
cdr3_aa: ASSPLGNQPQH; v_call: TRBV23-1; j_call: TRBJ1-5
cdr3_aa: ASSEPGIGEKLF; v_call: TRBV10-2; j_call: TRBJ1-4
cdr3_aa: ASSLSGGLEQY; v_call: TRBV7-2; j_call: TRBJ2-7